One and the same sample provided the 15 T cell receptor beta chains below, sequenced in a study of blood T cell repertoires in COVID-19. Some clones are missing from TCRdb's copy, which holds only in-frame ones; the method was immunoSEQ multiplex PCR. Among roughly 150,000 clones listed, approximately 91% were seen once. Material for sequencing was peripheral blood. These receptors came from a man aged 18 to 29 with acute or convalescent COVID-19.

The chain links TRBV7-8 to TRBJ2-7, with D perhaps TRBD2 (7 bases). V gave up 1 base and J gave up 0 bases, with 10 bases separating them. CDR1 is SGHVS, CDR2 FQNEAQ, per germline. This CDR3 spans 15 amino acids. Here the CDR3 DNA reads TGTGCCAGCAGCTTAGGAAGGGGGGGCTCCTACGAGCAGTACTTC. Translating gives CASSLGRGGSYEQYF. Full variable domain (missing parts from reference TRBV7-8 and TRBJ2-7): GAGVSQSPRYKVAKRGQDVALRCDPISGHVSLFWYQQALGQGPEFLTYFQNEAQLDKSGLPSDRFFAERPEGSVSTLKIQRTQQEDSAVYLCASSLGRGGSYEQYFGPGTRLTVT.

The rearrangement joins TRBV4-2 to TRBJ1-3; TRBD1 agrees at 7 bases. In germline, CDR1 is LGHNA, CDR2 YNFKEQ. V gave up 3 bases and J gave up 2 bases; unmatched junction bases: 7. The CDR3 is 16 amino acids. The CDR3 loop is CASSHPQGDAGNTIYF. For the CDR3, the DNA is TGTGCCAGCAGCCACCCGCAGGGGGATGCTGGAAACACCATATATTTT.

The rearrangement joins TRBV19 to TRBJ1-5, with D unclear. V lost 3 bases and J 0 bases, leaving 9 bases between the germline ends. Germline V gene sequence: CDR1 LNHDA, CDR2 SQIVND (reference sequence). This CDR3 is 15 amino acids long. The CDR3: CASSISGTSNQPQHF. CDR3 sequence (DNA): TGTGCCAGTAGTATCTCAGGTACTAGCAATCAGCCCCAGCATTTT.

In regard to this clone: Other DNA sequences in this specimen translate into the identical CDR3. This rearrangement joins TRBV9 to TRBJ2-5, with TRBD1 matching 7 bases. There are 14 residues in the CDR3. Germline CDR1 is SGDLS and CDR2 is YYNGEE. The junction had 1 base not matched to a gene; V was cut back by 0 bases and J by 2 bases. The CDR3 spells CASSVGDRQETQYF. The CDR3 DNA sequence: TGTGCCAGCAGCGTAGGGGACAGACAAGAGACCCAGTACTTC.

This clone was counted a few times. The CDR3 bases are TGTGCCAGCAGTATTCTCTCCACGCCGGGACTAGCGGGAGGGGTTAGCGCGCAGTATTTT. Amino acids: CASSILSTPGLAGGVSAQYF. This chain joins TRBV27 and TRBJ2-3; 16 bases are shared with TRBD2. J was trimmed by 10 bases and V by 5 bases; bases with no gene match: 21. The CDR3 covers 20 residues. Germline V gives CDR1 MNHEY, CDR2 SMNVEV (reference sequence).

The V gene is TRBV5-1, the J gene TRBJ2-7, with D uncertain. With 7 bases removed from V and 5 bases from J, the gap between germline ends came to 13 bases. This CDR3 is 12 amino acids long. Germline V gene data show CDR1 as SGHRS and CDR2 as YFSETQ. The CDR3 DNA reads as TGCGCCAGCTCTCCTTCCTTCGACGAGCAGTACTTC. This codes for CASSPSFDEQYF.

V usage is TRBV9 and J usage is TRBJ2-5, with 7 bases that match TRBD2. V shed 4 bases and J 1 base; nucleotides not matched to a gene: 10. The V gene's germline CDR1 is SGDLS and CDR2 YYNGEE. This CDR3 region has 16 residues. DNA for the CDR3: TGTGCCAGCAGCCCCGGTATAGCTAGCGGCCAAGAGACCCAGTACTTC. Protein sequence: CASSPGIASGQETQYF.

There are a few counts of this clone. The rearrangement links TRBV5-1 to TRBJ2-7; TRBD2 matches 14 bases. CDR1 and CDR2 (germline): SGHRS, YFSETQ. The CDR3 extends over 15 amino acids. V dropped 5 bases and J dropped 4; count of bases not matched to a gene: 5. CDR3 loop: CASRGGTSGSYEQYF. The CDR3 coding sequence is TGCGCCAGCAGAGGAGGGACTAGCGGGAGTTACGAGCAGTACTTC. Looking up the rest from reference TRBV5-1 and TRBJ2-7 gives the full variable domain: KAGVTQTPRYLIKTRGQQVTLSCSPISGHRSVSWYQQTPGQGLQFLFEYFSETQRNKGNFPGRFSGRQFSNSRSEMNVSTLELGDSALYLCASRGGTSGSYEQYFGPGTRLTVT.

This clone showed up just a few times. The chain combines TRBV5-1 with TRBJ2-1; 15 bases are shared with TRBD2. The germline V gene encodes CDR1 SGHRS and CDR2 YFSETQ. The CDR3 covers 17 residues. After removal of 4 bases from V and 0 bases from J, the junction contained 2 bases not matched to a gene. CDR3 in amino acids: CASSGTSGGPSYNEQFF. For the CDR3, the DNA is TGCGCCAGCAGCGGGACTAGCGGGGGGCCCTCCTACAATGAGCAGTTCTTC.

This chain links TRBV10-2 with TRBJ1-2; D ambiguous. The CDR3 has 14 amino acids. V shed 0 bases and J shed 2 bases, with 7 bases lying between them. CDR1 WSHSY and CDR2 SAAADI come from the germline V gene. The chain's CDR3 is CASSESTPNYGYTF. The CDR3, as DNA: TGCGCCAGCAGTGAGTCGACACCAAACTATGGCTACACCTTC.

The J gene is TRBJ1-1, the V gene TRBV9, with TRBD1 as a possible D gene (5 bases). Germline CDR1 reads SGDLS; CDR2 reads YYNGEE. The CDR3 is 15 amino acids. The germline V and J ends were trimmed by 4 bases and 1 base, with 14 bases remaining between them. The CDR3 spells CASSPQWGWNTEAFF. The CDR3 region has the DNA TGTGCCAGCAGCCCCCAGTGGGGCTGGAACACTGAAGCTTTCTTT.

This chain uses TRBV4-1 with TRBJ2-7; possibly TRBD2 for D (5 bases). V was pared by 4 bases and J by 5 bases, with 18 bases between. The CDR3 has 15 amino acids. CDR1 and CDR2 (germline): MGHRA, YSYEKL. CDR3 sequence: CASSPILAGRNEQYF. CDR3 in DNA: TGCGCCAGCAGCCCGATCCTAGCAGGTCGCAACGAGCAGTACTTC.

This chain links TRBV7-6 with TRBJ2-3, with D maybe TRBD2 (6 bases). Germline values: CDR1 SGHVS, CDR2 FNYEAQ. This CDR3 is built from 19 residues. The V end lost 3 bases, the J end lost 2 bases, and 24 bases lay between the germline ends. The CDR3 region is CASSLGARGGGGATDTQYF. Written as DNA, the CDR3 is TGTGCCAGCAGCTTGGGAGCGCGTGGTGGCGGAGGGGCCACAGATACGCAGTATTTT.

V usage is TRBV12-3 or TRBV12-4 and J usage is TRBJ1-2; D ambiguous. The V end lost 4 bases, the J end lost 0 bases, and 6 bases lay between the germline ends. The CDR3 contains 13 residues. The CDR3 sequence is CASSSTTNYGYTF. The CDR3 nucleotides read TGTGCCAGCAGTTCAACAACTAACTATGGCTACACCTTC.

V is TRBV30 and J is TRBJ2-3; 10 bases map to TRBD2. The CDR3 loop spans 14 amino acids. V was clipped by 3 bases and J by 1 base; unmatched bases: 1. Germline V lookup: CDR1 GTSNPN, CDR2 SVGIG (reference sequence). The CDR3 here is CAWSGTSGTDTQYF. CDR3 DNA sequence: TGTGCCTGGAGCGGGACTAGCGGCACAGATACGCAGTATTTT. Full variable domain (rest looked up from reference TRBV30 and TRBJ2-3): SQTIHQWPATLVQPVGSPLSLECTVEGTSNPNLYWYRQAAGRGLQLLFYSVGIGQISSEVPQNLSASRPQDRQFILSSKKLLLSDSGFYLCAWSGTSGTDTQYFGPGTRLTVL.